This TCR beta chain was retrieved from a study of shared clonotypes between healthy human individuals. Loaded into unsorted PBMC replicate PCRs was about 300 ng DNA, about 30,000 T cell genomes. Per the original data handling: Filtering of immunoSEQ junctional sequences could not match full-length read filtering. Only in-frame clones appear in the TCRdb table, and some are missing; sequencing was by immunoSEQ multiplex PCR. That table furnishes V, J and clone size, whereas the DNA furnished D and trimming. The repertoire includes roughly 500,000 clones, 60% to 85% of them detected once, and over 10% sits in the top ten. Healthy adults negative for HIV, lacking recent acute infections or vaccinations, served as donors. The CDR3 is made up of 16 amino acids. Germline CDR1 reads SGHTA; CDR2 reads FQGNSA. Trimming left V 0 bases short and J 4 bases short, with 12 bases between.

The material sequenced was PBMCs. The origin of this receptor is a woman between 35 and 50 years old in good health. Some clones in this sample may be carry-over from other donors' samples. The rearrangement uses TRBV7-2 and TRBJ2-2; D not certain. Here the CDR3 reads CASSLAQTTGTGELFF. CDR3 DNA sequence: TGTGCCAGCAGCTTAGCCCAGACCACGGGCACCGGGGAGCTGTTTTTT.